This TCR beta chain is from a study of cytomegalovirus exposure and HLA in healthy donors. Study-level points and caveats: A later analysis reportedly found that, within productive TCRs, an Asian-associated ancestry cluster had fewer N-insertions than the mean observed across the approximately 700 donors. According to an earlier analysis, most TCR beta V segments yielded productive rearrangements about 90% or about 30% of the time. In vitro testing confirmed a few CMV-associated chains as specific for CMV antigens.

This CDR3 comprises 11 residues. The germline CDR1 and CDR2 sequences are MNHNY and SVGAGI (reference sequence). Trimming stripped 5 bases from V and 1 base from J, with 3 bases between. Healthy bone marrow donors formed the donor group. 13 Jbeta primers and 60 Vbeta primers were used for the PCR. Measured with immunoSEQ multiplex PCR; TCRdb has only the in-frame clones, and not every one. The sample lists about 50,000 clones; around 70% were seen once. As regards this clone: Its antigen remains unidentified.

The sequenced sample consisted of PBMCs. The origin of this receptor is a woman in her forties or fifties in good health and CMV-seronegative. The V gene is TRBV6-6, the J gene TRBJ2-7; the D is unclear. Here the CDR3 DNA reads TGTGCCAGCAGTCCGTCCTACGAGCAGTACTTC. Translated, it gives CASSPSYEQYF.